Included here is one T cell receptor beta chain sequence, with context. Its target is not known. The same CDR3 also results from other DNA sequences found in this sample. The data are from a study of OX40 agonist ivuxolimab in advanced cancers. Looking at the study overall: An anti-OX40 (CD134) antibody with agonistic activity, ivuxolimab, was administered to patients. Whole-study results and caveats: Doses of 0.1 to 3.0 mg/kg were accompanied by clonal expansion of CD4+ and CD8+ blood T cells by week 6.

Patients with autoimmune history or systemic immunosuppression were excluded. Assay used: immunoSEQ multiplex PCR; TCRdb lists only in-frame clones, some missing. The data hold 70,000 or so clones, with over 80% observed a single time. Trimming stripped 1 base from V and 3 bases from J, with 7 bases between. The CDR3 is 14 residues long. The germline V gene has CDR1 SNHLY and CDR2 FYNNEI. V is TRBV2 and J is TRBJ1-5; D ambiguous. The receptor was isolated from an adult with an advanced solid tumor such as melanoma, head and neck, liver or kidney cancer. The sample here was CD4+ or CD8+ T cells sorted from blood, taken in a trial of the OX40 agonist ivuxolimab. CDR3 loop: CASSEGRSNQPQHF. Written as DNA, the CDR3 is TGTGCCAGCAGTGAAGGCAGGTCCAATCAGCCCCAGCATTTT.